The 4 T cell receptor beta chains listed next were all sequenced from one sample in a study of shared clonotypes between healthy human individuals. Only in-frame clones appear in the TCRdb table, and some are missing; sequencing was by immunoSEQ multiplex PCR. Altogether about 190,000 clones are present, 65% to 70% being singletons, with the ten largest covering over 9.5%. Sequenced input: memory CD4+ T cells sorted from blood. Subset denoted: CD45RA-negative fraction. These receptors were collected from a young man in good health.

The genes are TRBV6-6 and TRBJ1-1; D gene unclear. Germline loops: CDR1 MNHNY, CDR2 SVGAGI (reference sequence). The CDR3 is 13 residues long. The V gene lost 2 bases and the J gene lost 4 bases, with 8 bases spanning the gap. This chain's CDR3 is CASSYGTPTEAFF. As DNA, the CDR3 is TGTGCCAGCAGTTACGGAACCCCCACTGAAGCTTTCTTT.

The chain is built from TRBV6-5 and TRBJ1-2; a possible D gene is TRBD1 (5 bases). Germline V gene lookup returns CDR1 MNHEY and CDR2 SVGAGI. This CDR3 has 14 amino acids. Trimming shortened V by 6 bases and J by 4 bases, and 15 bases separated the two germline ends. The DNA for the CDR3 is TGTGCCAGCAGCCAGACAGCCAGAGGCTATGGCTACACCTTC. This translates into CASSQTARGYGYTF.

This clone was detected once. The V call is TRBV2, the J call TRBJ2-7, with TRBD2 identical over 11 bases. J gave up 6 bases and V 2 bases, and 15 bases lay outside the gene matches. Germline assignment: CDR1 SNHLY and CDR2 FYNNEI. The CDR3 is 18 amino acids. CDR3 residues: CASSETPSLAGGAGEQYF. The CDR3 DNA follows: TGTGCCAGCAGTGAAACCCCGTCCCTAGCGGGAGGAGCGGGCGAGCAGTACTTC.

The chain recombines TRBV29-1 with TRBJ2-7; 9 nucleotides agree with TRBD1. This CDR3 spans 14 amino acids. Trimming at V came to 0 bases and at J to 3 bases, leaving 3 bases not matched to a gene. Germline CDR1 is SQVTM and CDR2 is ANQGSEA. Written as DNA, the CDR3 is TGCAGCGTTGAAGAGGGACAGGGTGGCTACGAGCAGTACTTC. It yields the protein CSVEEGQGGYEQYF.